This TCR beta chain was captured in a study of cytomegalovirus exposure and HLA in healthy donors. The study's findings and limits: It was shown in a later analysis that HLA-associated TCR beta chains were more clonally expanded than other, equally common chains. CMV serostatus was the sole immune exposure data available.

The trim removed 2 bases at V and 5 bases at J, leaving 6 bases unmatched. Per germline, CDR1 SQVTM and CDR2 ANQGSEA. There are 15 residues in the CDR3. Researchers ran the PCR with 60 Vbeta and 13 Jbeta primers. Original handling: Roughly 11 million of the about 80 million unique TCR beta chains counted in a later analysis were shared. Only in-frame clones appear in the TCRdb table, and some are missing; sequencing was by immunoSEQ multiplex PCR. V and J calls plus clone size are reproduced from that table; the DNA served to infer D and trimming. The sample carries fewer than 200,000 clones, more than 80% recorded once. Notes on this clone: Antigen: not known.

This TCR derives from a woman aged 50 to 65 in good health and CMV-seronegative. This chain links TRBV29-1 with TRBJ2-3; 11 positions match TRBD2. Input material: PBMCs. CDR3 sequence (DNA): TGCAGCGTTGAATCACTAGCGGGAGCACGAGATACGCAGTATTTT. Protein: CSVESLAGARDTQYF.